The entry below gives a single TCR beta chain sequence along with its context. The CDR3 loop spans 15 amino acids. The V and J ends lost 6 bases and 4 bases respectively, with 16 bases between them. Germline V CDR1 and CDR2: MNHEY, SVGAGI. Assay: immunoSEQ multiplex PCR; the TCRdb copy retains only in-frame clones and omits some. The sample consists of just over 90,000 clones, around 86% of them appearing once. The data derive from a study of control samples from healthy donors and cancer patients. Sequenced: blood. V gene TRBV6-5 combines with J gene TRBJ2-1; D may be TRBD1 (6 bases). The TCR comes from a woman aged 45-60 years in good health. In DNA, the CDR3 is TGTGCCAGCAGCCTACAGGGACCCCCTTACAATGAGCAGTTCTTC. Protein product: CASSLQGPPYNEQFF.